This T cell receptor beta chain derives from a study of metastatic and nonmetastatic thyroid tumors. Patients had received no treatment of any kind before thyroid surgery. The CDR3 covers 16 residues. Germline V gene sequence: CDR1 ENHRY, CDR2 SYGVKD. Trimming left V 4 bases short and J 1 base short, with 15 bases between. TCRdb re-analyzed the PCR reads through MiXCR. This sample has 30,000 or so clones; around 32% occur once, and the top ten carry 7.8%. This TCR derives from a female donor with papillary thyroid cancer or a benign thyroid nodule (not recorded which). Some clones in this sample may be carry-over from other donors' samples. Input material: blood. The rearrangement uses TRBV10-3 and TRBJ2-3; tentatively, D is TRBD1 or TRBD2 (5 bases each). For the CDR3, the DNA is TGTGCCATCAGTGGGGACCAATATTCCCGCACAGATACGCAGTATTTT. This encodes CAISGDQYSRTDTQYF.